The entry below describes one TCR beta chain. CDR3 length: 15 amino acids. Trimming took off 6 bases at V and 3 bases at J, with 17 bases between the two ends. Germline V gives CDR1 MNHNS, CDR2 SASEGT. TCR beta CDR3 regions were amplified from RNA transcripts. Carried out on the TCR CDR3, a first-round RT-PCR used the HTBI primer set. TCRdb fed the multiplex PCR reads into MiXCR, producing one record per CDR3 protein. The sample has around 800,000 distinct CDR3 sequences; 35% to 40% are singletons. The sample belongs to a study of T cells in Graves' hyperthyroidism and ophthalmopathy. The specimen was blood. The source of this sequence is a man between 18 and 35 years old with Graves' hyperthyroidism. The chain combines TRBV6-1 with TRBJ1-1; no reliable D call. The CDR3 region is CASSLGALGYTEAFF. As DNA, the CDR3 is TGTGCCAGCAGCTTAGGCGCCTTGGGGTACACTGAAGCTTTCTTT.